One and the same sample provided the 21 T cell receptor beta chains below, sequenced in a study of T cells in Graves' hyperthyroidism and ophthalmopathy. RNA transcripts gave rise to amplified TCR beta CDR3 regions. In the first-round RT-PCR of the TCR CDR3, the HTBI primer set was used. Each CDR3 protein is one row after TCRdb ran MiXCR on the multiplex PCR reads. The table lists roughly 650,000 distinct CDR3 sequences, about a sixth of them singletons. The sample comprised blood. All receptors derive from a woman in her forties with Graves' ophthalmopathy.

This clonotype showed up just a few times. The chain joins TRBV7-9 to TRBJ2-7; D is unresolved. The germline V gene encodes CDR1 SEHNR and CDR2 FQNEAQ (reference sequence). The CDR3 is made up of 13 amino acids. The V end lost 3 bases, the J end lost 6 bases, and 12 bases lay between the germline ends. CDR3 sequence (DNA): TGTGCCAGCAGCTTCGCGGAGAGCCGCGAGCAGTACTTC. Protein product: CASSFAESREQYF.

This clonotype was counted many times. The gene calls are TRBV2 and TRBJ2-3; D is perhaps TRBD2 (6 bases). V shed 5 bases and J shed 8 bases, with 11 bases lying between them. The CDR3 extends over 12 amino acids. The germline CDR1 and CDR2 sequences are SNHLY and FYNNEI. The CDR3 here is CASSSQAGTQYF. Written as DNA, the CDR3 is TGTGCCAGCAGTTCCCAAGCGGGTACGCAGTATTTT.

CDR3 loop: CASRGQGADEQFF. As DNA, the CDR3 is TGTGCCAGTAGGGGACAGGGGGCCGATGAGCAGTTCTTC. This sequence joins TRBV19 and TRBJ2-1; 12 positions match TRBD1. The germline V gene encodes CDR1 LNHDA and CDR2 SQIVND (reference sequence). The V gene end was trimmed by 6 bases and the J gene end by 8 bases; junction bases not matched to a gene: 2. CDR3 size: 13 residues.

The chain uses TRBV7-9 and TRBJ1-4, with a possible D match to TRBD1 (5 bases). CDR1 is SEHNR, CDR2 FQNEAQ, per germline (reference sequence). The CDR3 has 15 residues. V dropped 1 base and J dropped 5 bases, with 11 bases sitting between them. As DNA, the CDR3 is TGTGCCAGCAGCTTAGATGGGACGGTGAATGAAAAACTGTTTTTT. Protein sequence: CASSLDGTVNEKLFF. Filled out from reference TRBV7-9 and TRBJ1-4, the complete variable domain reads DTGVSQNPRHKITKRGQNVTFRCDPISEHNRLYWYRQTLGQGPEFLTYFQNEAQLEKSRLLSDRFSAERPKGSFSTLEIQRTEQGDSAMYLCASSLDGTVNEKLFFGSGTQLSVL.

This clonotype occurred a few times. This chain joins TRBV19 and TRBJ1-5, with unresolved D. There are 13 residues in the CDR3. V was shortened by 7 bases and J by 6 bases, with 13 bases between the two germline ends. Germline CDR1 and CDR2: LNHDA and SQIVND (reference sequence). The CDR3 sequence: CASNMQSGQPQHF. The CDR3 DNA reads TGTGCCAGTAATATGCAGTCGGGTCAGCCCCAGCATTTT.

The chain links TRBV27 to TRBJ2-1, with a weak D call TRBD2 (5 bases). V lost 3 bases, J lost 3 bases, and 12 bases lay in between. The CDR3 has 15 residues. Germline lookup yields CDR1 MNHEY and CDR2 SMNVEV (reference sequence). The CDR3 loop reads CASSFVGGRYNEQFF. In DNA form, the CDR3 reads TGTGCCAGCAGTTTTGTTGGCGGGCGCTACAATGAGCAGTTCTTC.

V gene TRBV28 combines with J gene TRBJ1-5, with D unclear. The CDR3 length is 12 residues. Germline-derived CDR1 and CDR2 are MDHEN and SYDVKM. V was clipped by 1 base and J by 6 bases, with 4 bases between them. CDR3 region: CASSLLRQPQHF. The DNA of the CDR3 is TGTGCCAGCAGTTTATTGCGTCAGCCCCAGCATTTT.

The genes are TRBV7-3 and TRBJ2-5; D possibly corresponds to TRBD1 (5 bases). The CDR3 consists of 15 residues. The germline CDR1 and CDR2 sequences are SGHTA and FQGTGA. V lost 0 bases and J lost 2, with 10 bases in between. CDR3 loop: CASSLTDSYQETQYF. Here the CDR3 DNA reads TGTGCCAGCAGCTTAACCGACAGCTATCAAGAGACCCAGTACTTC.

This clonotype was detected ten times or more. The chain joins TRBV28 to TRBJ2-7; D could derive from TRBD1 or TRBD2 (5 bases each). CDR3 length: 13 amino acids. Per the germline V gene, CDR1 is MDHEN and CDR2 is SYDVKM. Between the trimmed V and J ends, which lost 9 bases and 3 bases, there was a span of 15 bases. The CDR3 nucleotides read TGTGCCAGTACGTCGTTTGGGGGCTACGAGCAGTACTTC. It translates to CASTSFGGYEQYF. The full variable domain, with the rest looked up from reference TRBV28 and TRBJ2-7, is DVKVTQSSRYLVKRTGEKVFLECVQDMDHENMFWYRQDPGLGLRLIYFSYDVKMKEKGDIPEGYSVSREKKERFSLILESASTNQTSMYLCASTSFGGYEQYFGPGTRLTVT.

The chain's CDR3 is CSAREGQFDHEQFF. The CDR3 region has the DNA TGCAGTGCTAGAGAAGGGCAGTTCGACCATGAGCAGTTCTTC. The chain has TRBV20-1 and TRBJ2-1; D gene uncertain. V was clipped by 0 bases and J by 8 bases, with 14 bases between them. The CDR3 runs 14 residues. CDR1 is DFQATT and CDR2 is SNEGSKA in the germline V gene (reference sequence).

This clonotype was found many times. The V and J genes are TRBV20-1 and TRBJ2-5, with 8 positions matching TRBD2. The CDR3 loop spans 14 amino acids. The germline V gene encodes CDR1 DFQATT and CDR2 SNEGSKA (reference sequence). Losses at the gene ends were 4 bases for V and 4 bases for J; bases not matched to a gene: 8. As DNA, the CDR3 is TGCAGTGCTACCGTAGCGGGGTGGGGAGAGACCCAGTACTTC. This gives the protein CSATVAGWGETQYF.

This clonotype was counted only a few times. The CDR3, as DNA: TGCAGTGCTAGAGATGCCCGGGGGGACCAGCCCCAGCATTTT. It codes for CSARDARGDQPQHF. This chain joins TRBV20-1 and TRBJ1-5; the D gene is possibly TRBD1 (5 bases). Between the trimmed V and J ends, which lost 0 bases and 7 bases, there was a span of 13 bases. Germline lookup yields CDR1 DFQATT and CDR2 SNEGSKA (reference sequence). The CDR3 runs 14 residues.

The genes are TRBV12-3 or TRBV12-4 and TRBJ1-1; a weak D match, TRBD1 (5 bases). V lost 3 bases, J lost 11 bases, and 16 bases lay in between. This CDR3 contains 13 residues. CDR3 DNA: TGTGCCAGCAGTTTGGTGGGGGAATTGCAGGCTTTCTTT. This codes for CASSLVGELQAFF.

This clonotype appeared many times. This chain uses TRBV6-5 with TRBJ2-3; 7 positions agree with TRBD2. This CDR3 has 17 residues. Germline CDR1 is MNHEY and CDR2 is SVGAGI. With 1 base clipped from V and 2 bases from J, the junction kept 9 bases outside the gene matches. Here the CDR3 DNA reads TGTGCCAGCAGTTACTTATCCGGCCGGGGGGTCACAGATACGCAGTATTTT. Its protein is CASSYLSGRGVTDTQYF.

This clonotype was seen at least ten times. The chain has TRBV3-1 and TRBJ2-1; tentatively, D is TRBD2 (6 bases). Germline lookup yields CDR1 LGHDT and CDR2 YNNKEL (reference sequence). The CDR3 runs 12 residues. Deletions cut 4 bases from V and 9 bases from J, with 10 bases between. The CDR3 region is CASSLQRAEQFF. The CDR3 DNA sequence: TGTGCCAGCAGCCTGCAGCGGGCTGAGCAGTTCTTC.

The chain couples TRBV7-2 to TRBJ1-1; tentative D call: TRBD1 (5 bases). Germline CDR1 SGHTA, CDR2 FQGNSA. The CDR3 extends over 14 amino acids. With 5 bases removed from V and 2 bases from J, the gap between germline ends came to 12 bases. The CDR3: CASSPGRANTEAFF. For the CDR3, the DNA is TGTGCCAGCAGCCCGGGACGGGCTAACACTGAAGCTTTCTTT.

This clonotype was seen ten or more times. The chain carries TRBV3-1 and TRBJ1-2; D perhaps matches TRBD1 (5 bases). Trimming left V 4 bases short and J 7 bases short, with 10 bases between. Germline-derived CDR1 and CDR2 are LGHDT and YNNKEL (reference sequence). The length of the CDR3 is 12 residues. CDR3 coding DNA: TGTGCCAGCAGCCGGGGGTTAACTGGCTACACCTTC. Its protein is CASSRGLTGYTF.

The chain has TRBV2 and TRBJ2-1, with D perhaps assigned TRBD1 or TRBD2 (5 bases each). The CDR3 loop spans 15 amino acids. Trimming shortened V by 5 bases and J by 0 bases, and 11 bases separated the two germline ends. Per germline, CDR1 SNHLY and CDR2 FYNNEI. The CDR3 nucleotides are TGTGCCAGCAGTCGACTTGGGACCTCCTACAATGAGCAGTTCTTC. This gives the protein CASSRLGTSYNEQFF.

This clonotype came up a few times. This CDR3 is CSVEVFNEQFF. The CDR3 nucleotides read TGCAGCGTTGAAGTTTTCAATGAGCAGTTCTTC. The chain carries TRBV29-1 and TRBJ2-1, with unresolved D. The CDR3 totals 11 residues. CDR1 is SQVTM, CDR2 ANQGSEA, per germline. Trimming cost V 1 base and J 6 bases, with 4 bases left between them.

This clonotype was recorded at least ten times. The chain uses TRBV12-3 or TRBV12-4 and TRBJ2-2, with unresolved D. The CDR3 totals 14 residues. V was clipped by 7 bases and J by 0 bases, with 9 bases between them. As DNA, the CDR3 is TGTGCCAGCATGGGCTCTGCGAACACCGGGGAGCTGTTTTTT. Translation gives CASMGSANTGELFF.

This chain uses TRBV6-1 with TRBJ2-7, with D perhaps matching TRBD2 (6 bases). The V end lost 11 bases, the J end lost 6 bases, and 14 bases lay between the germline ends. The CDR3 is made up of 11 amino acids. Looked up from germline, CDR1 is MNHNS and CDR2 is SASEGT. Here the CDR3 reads CASGWGGEQYF. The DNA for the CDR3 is TGTGCCTCGGGGTGGGGAGGCGAGCAGTACTTC.